Presented here are 26 T cell receptor beta chains from one specimen sequenced in a study of blood T cell repertoires in COVID-19. The table came from immunoSEQ multiplex PCR; TCRdb's copy has only in-frame clones and leaves some out. The sample consists of 45,000 to 70,000 clones, approximately 82% of them appearing once. Sequencing was performed on peripheral blood. The receptor source for this set is a woman older than 75 with acute or convalescent COVID-19.

V is TRBV2 and J is TRBJ2-3, with D possibly being TRBD2 (5 bases). CDR3 size: 13 residues. V gave up 7 bases and J gave up 1 base, with 9 bases separating them. Germline V gives CDR1 SNHLY, CDR2 FYNNEI. The CDR3 DNA reads TGTGCCAGCATACTAGATGGCACAGATACGCAGTATTTT. It yields the protein CASILDGTDTQYF. Full variable domain (rest looked up from reference TRBV2 and TRBJ2-3): EPEVTQTPSHQVTQMGQEVILRCVPISNHLYFYWYRQILGQKVEFLVSFYNNEISEKSEIFDDQFSVERPDGSNFTLKIRSTKLEDSAMYFCASILDGTDTQYFGPGTRLTVL.

J is TRBJ1-4 and V is TRBV24-1; possibly TRBD1 for D (5 bases). The V gene lost 4 bases and the J gene lost 7 bases, with 9 bases spanning the gap. This CDR3 has 13 residues. The germline V gene has CDR1 KGHDR and CDR2 SFDVKD. This CDR3 reads CATSEADSEKLFF. The CDR3 DNA sequence: TGTGCCACCAGTGAGGCTGACAGTGAAAAACTGTTTTTT.

This sequence joins TRBV29-1 and TRBJ2-3; D might be TRBD2 (6 bases). The ends were cut back, 1 base at V and 1 base at J, with 21 bases in the middle. Per germline, CDR1 SQVTM and CDR2 ANQGSEA. CDR3 length: 18 amino acids. The CDR3 sequence is CSVEGLRDSVGGTDTQYF. The CDR3 region has the DNA TGCAGCGTTGAAGGATTGCGGGACTCGGTCGGTGGCACAGATACGCAGTATTTT.

This chain uses TRBV2 with TRBJ1-5; D may be TRBD1 (6 bases). From germline, CDR1 is SNHLY and CDR2 FYNNEI. The CDR3 extends over 15 amino acids. V was trimmed by 6 bases and J by 1 base, leaving 13 bases between them. The CDR3 DNA sequence: TGTGCCAGCAGGGTACAGGGTGCGAGCAATCAGCCCCAGCATTTT. This codes for CASRVQGASNQPQHF.

The table lists this clone with a few counts. The chain recombines TRBV11-2 with TRBJ2-1, with D unclear. CDR3 length: 13 amino acids. Trimming shortened V by 7 bases and J by 6 bases, and 13 bases separated the two germline ends. Per the germline V gene, CDR1 is SGHAT and CDR2 is FQNNGV. CDR3 residues: CASISPSVNEQFF. CDR3 nucleotide sequence: TGTGCCAGCATCTCTCCGTCAGTCAATGAGCAGTTCTTC.

The CDR3 protein is CSVNLRDRASGELFF. In DNA, the CDR3 is TGCAGCGTTAATCTGCGGGACAGGGCCTCCGGGGAGCTGTTTTTT. This chain joins TRBV29-1 and TRBJ2-2; 9 bases line up with TRBD1. The V segment lost 5 bases and the J segment 6 bases; nucleotides outside the gene matches: 10. CDR3 length: 15 residues. CDR1 SQVTM and CDR2 ANQGSEA come from the germline V gene.

This chain connects TRBV4-1 to TRBJ2-1; D perhaps matches TRBD2 (6 bases). With 1 base removed from V and 6 bases from J, the gap between germline ends came to 16 bases. The CDR3 has 16 residues. In germline, CDR1 is MGHRA, CDR2 YSYEKL. CDR3 coding DNA: TGCGCCAGCAGCCAAGCGCAAATCGGGACTCTCAATGAGCAGTTCTTC. Protein product: CASSQAQIGTLNEQFF.

The CDR3 DNA is TGTGCCAGCAGCCGCAAGCTGACGGGGTCATACAATGAGCAGTTCTTC. It is translated as CASSRKLTGSYNEQFF. This sequence joins TRBV3-1 (or the pseudogene TRBV3-2) and TRBJ2-1; D is perhaps TRBD2 (5 bases). The V end lost 4 bases, the J end lost 4 bases, and 17 bases lay between the germline ends. The V gene's germline CDR1 is LGHDT and CDR2 YNNKEL (reference sequence). The length of the CDR3 is 16 residues.

The V call is TRBV3-1 (or the pseudogene TRBV3-2), the J call TRBJ1-2, with a weak D call TRBD1 (6 bases). CDR3 length equals 14 residues. Deletions cut 0 bases from V and 6 bases from J, with 11 bases between. From germline, CDR1 is LGHDT and CDR2 YNNKEL (reference sequence). In DNA, the CDR3 is TGTGCCAGCAGCCAAGATCTCAGGGGCAATGGCTACACCTTC. Residues: CASSQDLRGNGYTF.

Concerning this clone itself: This sample includes further DNA sequences coding for the same CDR3. The genes are TRBV5-1 and TRBJ2-3; 7 bases align to TRBD2. The germline CDR1 and CDR2 sequences are SGHRS and YFSETQ. V trimming: 1 base; J trimming: 1 base; junction bases outside the gene matches: 0. The CDR3 consists of 14 residues. The CDR3 coding sequence is TGCGCCAGCAGCTTGACTAGCGGCACAGATACGCAGTATTTT. This gives the protein CASSLTSGTDTQYF.

The V and J genes are TRBV18 and TRBJ1-1; perhaps TRBD1 as D (5 bases). V dropped 6 bases and J dropped 2 bases, with 16 bases sitting between them. The CDR3 contains 15 residues. Per the germline V gene, CDR1 is KGHSH and CDR2 is LQKENI. CDR3 amino acids: CASSPKGLRNTEAFF. The CDR3 bases are TGTGCCAGCTCCCCAAAGGGGTTGCGTAACACTGAAGCTTTCTTT. The complete variable domain, with remaining parts taken from reference TRBV18 and TRBJ1-1, reads NAGVMQNPRHLVRRRGQEARLRCSPMKGHSHVYWYRQLPEEGLKFMVYLQKENIIDESGMPKERFSAEFPKEGPSILRIQQVVRGDSAAYFCASSPKGLRNTEAFFGQGTRLTVV.

V usage is TRBV7-8 and J usage is TRBJ1-3; a weak D match, TRBD1 (5 bases). The germline V and J ends were trimmed by 1 base and 14 bases, with 9 bases remaining between them. The CDR3 runs 11 residues. The germline V gene has CDR1 SGHVS and CDR2 FQNEAQ. The CDR3, as DNA: TGTGCCAGCAGCTTAGGGCAGGGCCTATATTTT. Translation gives CASSLGQGLYF.

The table lists this clone with a few counts. The genes are TRBV25-1 and TRBJ2-7, with unresolved D. Germline V gene sequence: CDR1 MGHDK, CDR2 SYGVNS. V lost 7 bases and J 6 bases, leaving 19 bases between the germline ends. This CDR3 comprises 14 residues. The chain's CDR3 is CASKQWNQGGEQYF. The CDR3 nucleotides are TGTGCCAGCAAACAGTGGAACCAAGGTGGCGAGCAGTACTTC.

V gene TRBV5-1 combines with J gene TRBJ1-6, with D possibly matching TRBD1 (5 bases). This CDR3 contains 15 residues. Germline lookup yields CDR1 SGHRS and CDR2 YFSETQ. Trimming shortened V by 0 bases and J by 12 bases, and 16 bases separated the two germline ends. CDR3 sequence reads: CASSLAGGVREPLHF. The CDR3, as DNA: TGCGCCAGCAGCTTGGCCGGGGGTGTACGCGAACCCCTCCACTTT.

V and J are TRBV5-4 and TRBJ2-3; tentatively, D is TRBD2 (6 bases). The CDR3 has 15 residues. Germline CDR1 and CDR2: SGHNT and YYREEE (reference sequence). The V end lost 0 bases, the J end lost 6 bases, and 14 bases lay between the germline ends. The CDR3 DNA reads TGTGCCAGCAGCTTGGTTGGGGGGAGTTGGGATACGCAGTATTTT. It yields the protein CASSLVGGSWDTQYF.

In this sample, this clone turned up once. The CDR3 sequence: CASSGDRISSYEQYF. The CDR3, as DNA: TGTGCCAGCAGTGGGGACAGGATAAGCTCCTACGAGCAGTACTTC. The chain combines TRBV2 with TRBJ2-7; 8 bases map to TRBD1. V lost 4 bases, J lost 0 bases, and 5 bases stayed unmatched. Germline V gene lookup returns CDR1 SNHLY and CDR2 FYNNEI. The CDR3 runs 15 residues.

The table lists this clone with a few counts. The V and J genes are TRBV5-1 and TRBJ2-3; the match to TRBD2 covers 10 bases. CDR3 length: 17 amino acids. V was pared by 0 bases and J by 5 bases, with 9 bases of the junction left unmatched. Germline V CDR1 and CDR2: SGHRS, YFSETQ. The CDR3 loop reads CASSLDGLAAGGDTQYF. The CDR3 bases are TGCGCCAGCAGCTTGGACGGACTAGCGGCAGGGGGAGATACGCAGTATTTT.

The rearrangement links TRBV5-1 to TRBJ1-1, with 7 bases aligning to TRBD1. Trimming took 1 base from V and 0 from J; bases not matched to a gene: 6. The length of the CDR3 is 16 residues. The V gene's germline CDR1 is SGHRS and CDR2 YFSETQ. The CDR3 DNA reads as TGCGCCAGCAGCTTGAGGACAGGAGCCTTGAACACTGAAGCTTTCTTT. Amino acids: CASSLRTGALNTEAFF.

The V call is TRBV19, the J call TRBJ2-5; D not resolved. Trimming removed 2 bases from V and 5 bases from J, with 9 bases in between. In germline, CDR1 is LNHDA, CDR2 SQIVND (reference sequence). The CDR3 contains 13 residues. The chain's CDR3 is CASSIFQSETQYF. CDR3 DNA sequence: TGTGCCAGTAGTATATTCCAGTCTGAGACCCAGTACTTC.

This clone was found once. The chain uses TRBV4-2 and TRBJ1-1; D might be TRBD1 (6 bases). The CDR3 covers 14 residues. V was clipped by 1 base and J by 7 bases, with 13 bases between them. CDR1 is LGHNA and CDR2 is YNFKEQ in the germline V gene. CDR3 DNA sequence: TGTGCCAGCAGCCAAGCAGGACAGCGGGGTGAAGCTTTCTTT. Protein sequence: CASSQAGQRGEAFF.

This clone was observed a handful of times. The gene calls are TRBV27 and TRBJ1-6, with no clear D. CDR3 length: 13 residues. Trimming pared 6 bases from V and 0 bases from J, leaving 3 bases between. Per germline, CDR1 MNHEY and CDR2 SMNVEV (reference sequence). The CDR3 spells CASRSSYNSPLHF. The DNA for the CDR3 is TGTGCCAGCAGGAGCTCCTATAATTCACCCCTCCACTTT.

This chain uses TRBV2 with TRBJ1-1; D unresolved. The germline gives CDR1 SNHLY, CDR2 FYNNEI. This CDR3 has 15 residues. Trimming removed 7 bases from V and 1 base from J, with 16 bases in between. CDR3 sequence (DNA): TGTGCCAGCACCCCCCGAGGCAGCCGGAACACTGAAGCTTTCTTT. Translating it yields CASTPRGSRNTEAFF. The whole variable domain, filled in from reference TRBV2 and TRBJ1-1, reads EPEVTQTPSHQVTQMGQEVILRCVPISNHLYFYWYRQILGQKVEFLVSFYNNEISEKSEIFDDQFSVERPDGSNFTLKIRSTKLEDSAMYFCASTPRGSRNTEAFFGQGTRLTVV.

The CDR3 loop reads CASSLDSWEAQETQYF. The CDR3 DNA is TGTGCCAGCAGCTTAGATTCCTGGGAGGCCCAAGAGACCCAGTACTTC. J is TRBJ2-5 and V is TRBV11-2; TRBD2 is a possible D gene (6 bases). The germline gives CDR1 SGHAT, CDR2 FQNNGV. The germline V and J ends were trimmed by 0 bases and 1 base, with 12 bases remaining between them. The CDR3 sequence is 16 residues long.

V and J are TRBV29-1 and TRBJ2-1; D not certain. CDR1 is SQVTM and CDR2 is ANQGSEA in the germline V gene. Between the trimmed V and J ends, which lost 2 bases and 7 bases, there was a span of 6 bases. This CDR3 is built from 11 residues. CDR3 protein: CSVELENEQFF. CDR3 DNA sequence: TGCAGCGTTGAATTGGAGAATGAGCAGTTCTTC.

The chain is built from TRBV7-9 and TRBJ1-6, with 10 bases that match TRBD1. Per the germline V gene, CDR1 is SEHNR and CDR2 is FQNEAQ (reference sequence). The CDR3 runs 15 residues. J was trimmed by 7 bases and V by 4 bases; bases with no gene match: 4. CDR3 DNA: TGTGCCAGCAGCTCAGGGGACAGGGGAAATTCACCCCTCCACTTT. Its protein is CASSSGDRGNSPLHF.

V usage is TRBV7-8 and J usage is TRBJ1-4; D gene unclear. The ends were cut back, 4 bases at V and 4 bases at J, with 13 bases in the middle. The CDR3 contains 15 residues. Germline V CDR1 and CDR2: SGHVS, FQNEAQ. Here the CDR3 reads CASSSLGSYNEKLFF. The CDR3 DNA reads TGTGCCAGCAGCTCACTAGGGAGCTATAATGAAAAACTGTTTTTT.